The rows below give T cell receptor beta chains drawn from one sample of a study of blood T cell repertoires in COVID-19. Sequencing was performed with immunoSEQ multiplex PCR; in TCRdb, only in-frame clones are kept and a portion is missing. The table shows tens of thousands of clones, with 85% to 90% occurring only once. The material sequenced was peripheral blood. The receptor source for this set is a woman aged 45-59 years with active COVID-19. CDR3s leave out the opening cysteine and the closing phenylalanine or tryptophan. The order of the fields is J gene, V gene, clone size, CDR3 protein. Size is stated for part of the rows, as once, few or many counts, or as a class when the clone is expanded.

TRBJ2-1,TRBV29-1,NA,SVEDLAGVFNEQF
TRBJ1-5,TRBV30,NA,AWSPGQGAQPQH
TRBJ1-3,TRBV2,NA,ASSYRTVGASGNTIY
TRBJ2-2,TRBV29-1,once,SVAPLGKEGTGELF
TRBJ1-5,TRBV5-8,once,ASRPTGLGNQPQH
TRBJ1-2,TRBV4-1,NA,ASSHYSGPGVFGYT
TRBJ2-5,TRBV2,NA,ASSTEETQY
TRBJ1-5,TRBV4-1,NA,ASSHETGGYQPQH
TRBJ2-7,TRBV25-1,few,ASSSEDRAYEQY
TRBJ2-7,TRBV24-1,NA,ALPGYEQY
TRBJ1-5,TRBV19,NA,ASSMGQGVKPQH
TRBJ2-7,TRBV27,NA,ASSPDRGVSYEQY
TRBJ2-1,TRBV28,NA,ASSLQTRFRQF
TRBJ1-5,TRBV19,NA,ASSITGQGLSQPQH
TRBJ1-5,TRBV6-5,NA,ASSLGTGNQPQH
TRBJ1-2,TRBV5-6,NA,ASSLGTGADYGYT
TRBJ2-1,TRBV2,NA,ASSESSGRGRNEQF
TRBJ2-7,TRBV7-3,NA,ASSSQARDEQY
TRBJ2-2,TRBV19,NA,ASSIDSAGGGTGELF
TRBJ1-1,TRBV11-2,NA,ASSLSRVTEAF
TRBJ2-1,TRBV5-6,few,ASSLVGQGYNEQF
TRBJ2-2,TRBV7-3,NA,ASSLTGGGYNTGELF
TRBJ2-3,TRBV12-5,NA,ASGLMTLDTQY
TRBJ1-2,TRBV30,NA,AWSTHRVANYGYT
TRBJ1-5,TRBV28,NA,ASRSGNQPQH
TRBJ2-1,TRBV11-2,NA,ASSPDRSNEQF
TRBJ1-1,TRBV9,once,ASSPWTGLNTEAF
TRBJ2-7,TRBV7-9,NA,ASSQSGPGEQY
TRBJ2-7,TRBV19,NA,ASSDSQGFDEQY